This T cell receptor beta chain was sequenced in a study of identical twins. Germline V gene lookup returns CDR1 SGHRS and CDR2 YFSETQ. V lost 0 bases and J lost 9, with 13 bases in between. The CDR3 runs 14 residues. Template switching added a universal primer binding site, and final cDNA carried unique molecular identifiers. MiXCR was run by TCRdb on the 5' RACE reads, yielding one entry per CDR3 protein. This repertoire shows 230,000 or so distinct CDR3 sequences, roughly 8% found once; its top ten account for 2.5% to 3.5%. Separately, the same data were catalogued under a study of yellow fever vaccine responses in identical twins.

What was sequenced was CD8+ T cells sorted from blood. The TCR was taken from a woman aged 18-29 years in good health. The chain carries TRBV5-1 and TRBJ2-1; D is perhaps TRBD2 (6 bases). CDR3 sequence: CASSLGDWGGEQFF. CDR3 sequence (DNA): TGCGCCAGCAGCTTGGGAGATTGGGGAGGTGAGCAGTTCTTC.